This T cell receptor (beta chain) came from a study of blood T cell repertoires in COVID-19. Assay: immunoSEQ multiplex PCR; the TCRdb copy retains only in-frame clones and omits some. Among 150,000 to 160,000 clones listed, 75% to 85% were seen once. The CDR3 is 13 residues long. V gave up 10 bases and J gave up 7 bases, with 14 bases separating them. From germline, CDR1 is LNHDA and CDR2 SQIVND (reference sequence). The specimen was peripheral blood. The chain is built from TRBV19 and TRBJ1-6, with D possibly being TRBD1 (5 bases). The sequence came from a woman between 45 and 65 years old with acute or convalescent COVID-19. The CDR3 region has the DNA TGTGCCACCGGCGACGGGGGGAATTCACCCCTCCACTTT. It specifies CATGDGGNSPLHF.